This entry lists 18 T cell receptor beta chains sequenced from one sample in a study of shared clonotypes between healthy human individuals. Assay used: immunoSEQ multiplex PCR; TCRdb lists only in-frame clones, some missing. This table holds about 820,000 clones, 80% to 95% found once. Selected positively for CCR7 and CD45RO-negative, naive CD8 cells excluded terminally differentiated effector memory CD45RA+ cells. The material sequenced was naive CD8+ T cells sorted from blood. These receptors were taken from a man under 40 in good health.

The V call is TRBV28, the J call TRBJ2-7; the D gene is possibly TRBD2 (7 bases). CDR1 is MDHEN and CDR2 is SYDVKM in the germline V gene. V was clipped by 6 bases and J by 0 bases, with 12 bases between them. There are 14 residues in the CDR3. CDR3 DNA sequence: TGTGCCAGCAGCCGTCGGGGGGCCTCCTACGAGCAGTACTTC. It is translated as CASSRRGASYEQYF.

This clone appeared a few times. The rearrangement joins TRBV7-6 to TRBJ2-1; D not certain. The V end was cut by 3 bases, the J end by 4 bases, with 13 bases between. There are 15 residues in the CDR3. The V gene's germline CDR1 is SGHVS and CDR2 FNYEAQ. The CDR3 coding sequence is TGTGCCAGCAGCTTTTCTCTCGGCGCGTACAATGAGCAGTTCTTC. Its translation is CASSFSLGAYNEQFF. Looking up the rest from reference TRBV7-6 and TRBJ2-1 gives the full variable domain: GAGVSQSPRYKVTKRGQDVALRCDPISGHVSLYWYRQALGQGPEFLTYFNYEAQQDKSGLPNDRFSAERPEGSISTLTIQRTEQRDSAMYRCASSFSLGAYNEQFFGPGTRLTVL.

V is TRBV7-2 and J is TRBJ1-5, with 8 bases fitting TRBD1. CDR1 and CDR2 from the germline V gene are SGHTA and FQGNSA. The CDR3 extends over 13 amino acids. Unmatched junction bases numbered 1, after V lost 8 bases and J lost 1 base. The DNA for the CDR3 is TGTGCCAGCCGGGACAGGAGCAATCAGCCCCAGCATTTT. Translated, it gives CASRDRSNQPQHF. The whole variable domain, filled in from reference TRBV7-2 and TRBJ1-5, reads GAGVSQSPSNKVTEKGKDVELRCDPISGHTALYWYRQSLGQGLEFLIYFQGNSAPDKSGLPSDRFSAERTGGSVSTLTIQRTQQEDSAVYLCASRDRSNQPQHFGDGTRLSIL.

The V gene is TRBV7-9, the J gene TRBJ1-1; 7 bases are a match to TRBD1. Looked up from germline, CDR1 is SEHNR and CDR2 is FQNEAQ (reference sequence). V was pared by 3 bases and J by 3 bases, with 4 bases of the junction left unmatched. This CDR3 spans 14 amino acids. The CDR3 DNA reads TGTGCCAGCAGCTTCAAGGGGGCGGACACTGAAGCTTTCTTT. Translated, it gives CASSFKGADTEAFF.

The chain has TRBV7-6 and TRBJ2-1; perhaps TRBD2 as D (6 bases). The germline gives CDR1 SGHVS, CDR2 FNYEAQ. This CDR3 has 17 amino acids. With 2 bases removed from V and 2 bases from J, the gap between germline ends came to 16 bases. The CDR3 sequence is CASSLRLGASAYNEQFF. The CDR3 bases are TGTGCCAGCAGCTTACGCCTTGGGGCTAGCGCCTACAATGAGCAGTTCTTC.

This clone was picked up one time. The chain recombines TRBV7-9 with TRBJ2-1, with D unclear. Per germline, CDR1 SEHNR and CDR2 FQNEAQ (reference sequence). Trimming removed 9 bases from V and 15 bases from J, with 18 bases in between. This CDR3 is built from 11 residues. As DNA, the CDR3 is TGTGCCAGTGAAAAGAGAGCCCTAACGTTCTTC. This translates into CASEKRALTFF.

This chain uses TRBV27 with TRBJ2-3; 7 bases match TRBD2. The CDR3 runs 14 residues. V lost 7 bases, J lost 5 bases, and 9 bases stayed unmatched. Per the germline V gene, CDR1 is MNHEY and CDR2 is SMNVEV (reference sequence). CDR3 sequence: CASTLGGVGDTQYF. The CDR3 bases are TGTGCCAGCACTCTGGGGGGGGTCGGAGATACGCAGTATTTT.

The CDR3 sequence: CARSLRTSGYYEQYF. CDR3 nucleotides: TGTGCCAGAAGCTTGAGGACTAGCGGGTACTACGAGCAGTACTTC. The rearrangement joins TRBV5-3 to TRBJ2-7, with 11 positions matching TRBD2. TRBV5-3 is an ORF for which the function is uncertain. The CDR3 has 15 amino acids. Losses at the gene ends were 1 base for V and 3 bases for J; bases not matched to a gene: 3.

The chain joins TRBV7-8 to TRBJ2-7; the D gene could be TRBD1 or TRBD2 (5 bases each). Germline V CDR1 and CDR2: SGHVS, FQNEAQ. This CDR3 region has 14 residues. Trimming left V 5 bases short and J 4 bases short, with 15 bases between. CDR3 nucleotides: TGTGCCAGCAGCCCTAGCCCAGGGAAGTACGAGCAGTACTTC. Residues: CASSPSPGKYEQYF.

The V and J genes are TRBV5-4 and TRBJ2-7; 10 positions match TRBD1. The CDR3 is made up of 14 amino acids. Trimming removed 3 bases from V and 5 bases from J; junction bases left unmatched: 5. The germline V gene has CDR1 SGHNT and CDR2 YYREEE (reference sequence). The CDR3: CASSSDRGNNEQYF. The CDR3 nucleotides are TGTGCCAGCAGCTCGGACAGGGGGAACAACGAGCAGTACTTC.

The chain links TRBV7-8 to TRBJ2-7; D remains unclear. CDR1 is SGHVS and CDR2 is FQNEAQ in the germline V gene. The CDR3 runs to 12 residues. The V and J ends lost 2 bases and 6 bases respectively, with 8 bases between them. In nucleotides, the CDR3 is TGTGCCAGCAGCTTAAGTTCTCGCGAGCAGTACTTC. This sequence encodes CASSLSSREQYF.

The chain links TRBV6-1 to TRBJ2-3; D gene unclear. Trimming cost V 2 bases and J 4 bases, with 10 bases left between them. CDR3 length: 14 residues. Germline-derived CDR1 and CDR2 are MNHNS and SASEGT. CDR3 bases: TGTGCCAGCAGTGAATCAGAGGACCCAGATACGCAGTATTTT. Its protein product is CASSESEDPDTQYF.

V usage is TRBV14 and J usage is TRBJ2-7; D remains unclear. The V end was cut by 2 bases, the J end by 4 bases, with 12 bases between. The CDR3 spans 14 residues. CDR1 is SGHDN, CDR2 FVKESK, per germline. CDR3 in DNA: TGTGCCAGCAGCCAACGTGGTCTGGGTTACGAGCAGTACTTC. Translated, it gives CASSQRGLGYEQYF.

About this clone itself: This same CDR3 is encoded by further DNA sequences in the sample. J is TRBJ2-2 and V is TRBV9; the D is unclear. In germline, CDR1 is SGDLS, CDR2 YYNGEE. CDR3 length equals 15 residues. Trimming stripped 0 bases from V and 3 bases from J, with 9 bases between. The chain's CDR3 is CASSVGGSDTGELFF. CDR3 sequence (DNA): TGTGCCAGCAGCGTAGGTGGTTCTGACACCGGGGAGCTGTTTTTT.

This clone appeared once. J is TRBJ2-7 and V is TRBV11-2, with 9 bases fitting TRBD1. This CDR3 is built from 15 residues. Germline assignment: CDR1 SGHAT and CDR2 FQNNGV. V lost 4 bases to trimming and J lost 6 bases; unmatched junction nucleotides: 10. CDR3 sequence: CASSSSPGQGSEQYF. The DNA for the CDR3 is TGTGCCAGCAGCTCTTCCCCGGGACAGGGTAGCGAGCAGTACTTC.

The genes are TRBV4-1 and TRBJ1-1, with D perhaps TRBD1 (6 bases). Germline CDR1 is MGHRA and CDR2 is YSYEKL. Trimming pared 4 bases from V and 1 base from J, leaving 7 bases between. The CDR3 spans 13 residues. CDR3 bases: TGCGCCAGCAGCCGACAGGCGAACACTGAAGCTTTCTTT. Protein product: CASSRQANTEAFF.

V and J are TRBV15 and TRBJ2-1; 8 bases align to TRBD2. V lost 0 bases to trimming and J lost 5 bases; unmatched junction nucleotides: 6. Germline CDR1 LNHNV, CDR2 YYDKDF (reference sequence). The CDR3 has 16 residues. Written as DNA, the CDR3 is TGTGCCACCAGCAGAGATGGAGCGGGAGCTAACAATGAGCAGTTCTTC. Amino acids: CATSRDGAGANNEQFF.

The chain has TRBV6-5 and TRBJ2-5; D is undetermined. Germline V CDR1 and CDR2: MNHEY, SVGAGI. CDR3 length equals 13 residues. V lost 2 bases and J lost 5, with 9 bases in between. CDR3 protein: CASSYRAWETQYF. CDR3 DNA sequence: TGTGCCAGCAGTTACAGGGCCTGGGAGACCCAGTACTTC.